This T cell receptor (beta chain) was recorded in a study of control samples from healthy donors and cancer patients. The table came from immunoSEQ multiplex PCR; TCRdb's copy has only in-frame clones and leaves some out. The sample consists of about 150,000 clones, around 90% of them appearing once. Germline CDR1 reads LNHDA; CDR2 reads SQIVND (reference sequence). V was trimmed by 7 bases and J by 10 bases, leaving 17 bases between them. The CDR3 contains 14 residues. This clone was seen a single time. The V call is TRBV19, the J call TRBJ1-6; D ambiguous. The clonotype comes from a man aged 25 to 45 in good health. Sequencing was performed on blood. Here the CDR3 reads CASIPTLSRSPLHF. CDR3 bases: TGTGCCAGTATCCCGACCCTTTCGAGGTCACCCCTCCACTTT.